Below are 31 T cell receptor beta chains sequenced from a single sample in a study of identifying expanded T cells in peripheral blood. The data were produced by immunoSEQ multiplex PCR, yet TCRdb's version contains in-frame clones alone and is incomplete. This sample yields about 58,000 clones, of which about nine tenths are seen a single time; 3.6% belongs to the top ten. Sequencing was carried out using blood. Receptors originate from a person aged 18 to 70 in good health.

This clone is a singleton in its sample. The chain has TRBV5-3 and TRBJ2-4; TRBD1 matches 9 bases. TRBV5-3 falls under the ORF class, with uncertain function. V gave up 2 bases and J gave up 9 bases; unmatched junction bases: 9. The CDR3 runs to 15 residues. In nucleotides, the CDR3 is TGTGCCAGAAGCTTCATGGACAGGGGCAGCAGCATTCAGTACTTC. This sequence encodes CARSFMDRGSSIQYF.

V gene TRBV10-1 combines with J gene TRBJ1-5; a possible D gene is TRBD1 (5 bases). The V and J ends lost 2 bases and 6 bases respectively, with 8 bases between them. This CDR3 spans 13 amino acids. From germline, CDR1 is WNHNN and CDR2 SYGVQD (reference sequence). The CDR3 DNA reads TGCGCCAGCAGTGAGGACAGCTCTCAGCCCCAGCATTTT. This gives the protein CASSEDSSQPQHF.

The V gene is TRBV27, the J gene TRBJ1-1; 9 bases align to TRBD1. This CDR3 has 14 residues. J gave up 6 bases and V 5 bases, and 7 bases lay outside the gene matches. CDR1 and CDR2 from the germline V gene are MNHEY and SMNVEV (reference sequence). CDR3 nucleotide sequence: TGTGCCAGCAGTCACGGACAGGGGAAGGCTGAAGCTTTCTTT. Translation: CASSHGQGKAEAFF.

This clone was observed a few times. The chain couples TRBV9 to TRBJ2-1, with 11 bases aligning to TRBD2. CDR1 is SGDLS, CDR2 YYNGEE, per germline. The CDR3 runs to 14 residues. The V segment lost 4 bases and the J segment 10 bases; nucleotides outside the gene matches: 7. The CDR3 nucleotides are TGTGCCAGCAGCAAGCTTGGGACTAGCGGAGAGCAGTTCTTC. This sequence encodes CASSKLGTSGEQFF.

The gene calls are TRBV7-2 and TRBJ2-7, with 7 bases that match TRBD1. Losses at the gene ends were 2 bases for V and 6 bases for J; bases not matched to a gene: 10. Per the germline V gene, CDR1 is SGHTA and CDR2 is FQGNSA. This CDR3 is 15 amino acids long. The CDR3 sequence is CASSLSRGPTSEQYF. The CDR3 nucleotides read TGTGCCAGCAGCTTATCGAGGGGGCCGACGAGCGAGCAGTACTTC. The whole variable domain, filled in from reference TRBV7-2 and TRBJ2-7, reads GAGVSQSPSNKVTEKGKDVELRCDPISGHTALYWYRQSLGQGLEFLIYFQGNSAPDKSGLPSDRFSAERTGGSVSTLTIQRTQQEDSAVYLCASSLSRGPTSEQYFGPGTRLTVT.

This chain joins TRBV2 and TRBJ1-3; D is unclear. CDR1 and CDR2 (germline): SNHLY, FYNNEI. Trimming pared 7 bases from V and 0 bases from J, leaving 10 bases between. There are 14 residues in the CDR3. The CDR3 spells CASNPFHSGNTIYF. The CDR3 DNA follows: TGTGCCAGCAATCCGTTCCACTCTGGAAACACCATATATTTT.

This clone has a single count. The CDR3 protein is CASSYGGPNTEAFF. The CDR3 DNA reads TGTGCCAGCAGTTACGGCGGGCCGAACACTGAAGCTTTCTTT. This rearrangement joins TRBV6-5 to TRBJ1-1; D is uncertain. Germline loops: CDR1 MNHEY, CDR2 SVGAGI. Trimming removed 2 bases from V and 1 base from J, with 8 bases in between. The length of the CDR3 is 14 residues.

J is TRBJ2-2 and V is TRBV18; 8 nucleotides match TRBD1. The CDR3 spans 16 residues. Trimming at V came to 0 bases and at J to 4 bases, leaving 4 bases not matched to a gene. CDR1 is KGHSH and CDR2 is LQKENI in the germline V gene. CDR3 nucleotide sequence: TGTGCCAGCTCACCACCAACAGGGGGTATCACCGGGGAGCTGTTTTTT. Amino acid sequence: CASSPPTGGITGELFF.

The chain links TRBV6-5 to TRBJ1-2; 9 bases map to TRBD1. Germline V gene lookup returns CDR1 MNHEY and CDR2 SVGAGI. V was clipped by 5 bases and J by 5 bases; unmatched bases: 3. The CDR3 extends over 13 amino acids. In DNA, the CDR3 is TGTGCCAGCAGTCGGGACAGGGTTTATGGCTACACCTTC. Encoded protein: CASSRDRVYGYTF.

CDR3 in DNA: TGTGCCAGCAGCTTTCAGGGATATCCTACGGTTGAGCAGTACTTC. Its protein is CASSFQGYPTVEQYF. V gene TRBV5-4 combines with J gene TRBJ2-7; a possible D gene is TRBD1 (5 bases). Trimming removed 2 bases at V and 7 bases at J, with 19 bases between. The CDR3 runs 15 residues. Germline CDR1 reads SGHNT; CDR2 reads YYREEE (reference sequence).

The V gene is TRBV18, the J gene TRBJ1-3, with D possibly being TRBD1 (5 bases). V was cut by 3 bases and J by 3 bases, with 6 bases left in between. The CDR3 runs to 13 residues. Germline CDR1 is KGHSH and CDR2 is LQKENI. DNA of the CDR3: TGTGCCAGCTCACCGGGGGTTGGAAACACCATATATTTT. This gives the protein CASSPGVGNTIYF. Drawing the rest from reference TRBV18 and TRBJ1-3, the complete variable domain is NAGVMQNPRHLVRRRGQEARLRCSPMKGHSHVYWYRQLPEEGLKFMVYLQKENIIDESGMPKERFSAEFPKEGPSILRIQQVVRGDSAAYFCASSPGVGNTIYFGEGSWLTVV.

The genes are TRBV5-1 and TRBJ1-2; a weak D match, TRBD1 (5 bases). The germline V gene encodes CDR1 SGHRS and CDR2 YFSETQ. This CDR3 contains 15 residues. Between the trimmed V and J ends, which lost 3 bases and 1 base, there was a span of 13 bases. The CDR3 DNA follows: TGCGCCAGCAGCTCCTCCGGGACGGTTAACTATGGCTACACCTTC. Translated, it gives CASSSSGTVNYGYTF.

The rearrangement uses TRBV5-4 and TRBJ1-2, with D perhaps matching TRBD1 (5 bases). This CDR3 has 14 residues. Trimming removed 0 bases from V and 0 bases from J, with 6 bases in between. Germline V gives CDR1 SGHNT, CDR2 YYREEE (reference sequence). In DNA form, the CDR3 reads TGTGCCAGCAGCTTGGCAGGGTCTAACTATGGCTACACCTTC. Translating it yields CASSLAGSNYGYTF.

The chain links TRBV20-1 to TRBJ1-1, with D maybe TRBD1 (5 bases). Germline loops: CDR1 DFQATT, CDR2 SNEGSKA (reference sequence). This CDR3 has 11 amino acids. CDR3 loop: CSGGTNTEAFF. Written as DNA, the CDR3 is TGCAGCGGTGGGACGAACACTGAAGCTTTCTTT.

The rearrangement joins TRBV2 to TRBJ1-1; TRBD1 matches at 9 bases. CDR3 length equals 15 residues. Unmatched junction bases numbered 6, after V lost 5 bases and J lost 2 bases. Germline CDR1 is SNHLY and CDR2 is FYNNEI. The CDR3 spells CASSSDRGANTEAFF. CDR3 sequence (DNA): TGTGCCAGCAGTAGCGACAGGGGGGCCAACACTGAAGCTTTCTTT.

This clone was seen a single time. This CDR3 is CASNPGGTTYEQYF. Here the CDR3 DNA reads TGTGCCAGTAACCCAGGCGGGACTACCTACGAGCAGTACTTC. This sequence joins TRBV19 and TRBJ2-7, with TRBD2 identical over 7 bases. Germline V gene lookup returns CDR1 LNHDA and CDR2 SQIVND (reference sequence). The trim removed 7 bases at V and 2 bases at J, leaving 8 bases unmatched. CDR3 length: 14 amino acids.

The gene calls are TRBV11-2 and TRBJ2-7; 7 bases are shared with TRBD1. The V and J ends lost 0 bases and 3 bases, in that order; junction bases with no gene match: 8. From germline, CDR1 is SGHAT and CDR2 FQNNGV. This CDR3 is built from 16 residues. The CDR3 loop reads CASSLDPYRGYYEQYF. CDR3 coding DNA: TGTGCCAGCAGCTTAGATCCTTACAGGGGATACTACGAGCAGTACTTC.

The gene calls are TRBV7-2 and TRBJ2-2; 11 positions match TRBD2. In germline, CDR1 is SGHTA, CDR2 FQGNSA. This CDR3 spans 18 amino acids. V dropped 1 base and J dropped 5; count of bases not matched to a gene: 9. The CDR3 DNA is TGTGCCAGCAGCTTAGAGGGACCTAGCGGGAGGAGGACCGGGGAGCTGTTTTTT. It encodes CASSLEGPSGRRTGELFF.

V usage is TRBV7-2 and J usage is TRBJ2-1; 14 nucleotides agree with TRBD2. There are 15 residues in the CDR3. The germline V gene has CDR1 SGHTA and CDR2 FQGNSA. The junction had 9 bases not matched to a gene; V was cut back by 7 bases and J by 10 bases. The CDR3 loop is CASIPGTSGGLEQFF. Written as DNA, the CDR3 is TGTGCCAGCATCCCCGGGACTAGCGGGGGCCTAGAGCAGTTCTTC.

The J gene is TRBJ2-2, the V gene TRBV7-2; maybe TRBD2 (5 bases). Trimming shortened V by 1 base and J by 8 bases, and 14 bases separated the two germline ends. CDR1 SGHTA and CDR2 FQGNSA come from the germline V gene. There are 15 residues in the CDR3. The CDR3 nucleotides read TGTGCCAGCAGCTTAGTCAGCGGTGCCCCGGGGGAGCTGTTTTTT. It is translated as CASSLVSGAPGELFF.

The rearrangement uses TRBV5-4 and TRBJ1-1, with 7 nucleotides matching TRBD1. The ends lost 4 bases at V and 5 bases at J; junction bases unmatched: 11. Germline V CDR1 and CDR2: SGHNT, YYREEE (reference sequence). The CDR3 runs to 15 residues. CDR3 nucleotides: TGTGCCAGCAGCACATACAGGGGTCCGCCAACTGAAGCTTTCTTT. Amino acids: CASSTYRGPPTEAFF.

This chain joins TRBV11-2 and TRBJ2-3; tentatively, D is TRBD1 (6 bases). The CDR3 is made up of 14 amino acids. V lost 5 bases, J lost 6 bases, and 15 bases lay in between. The V gene's germline CDR1 is SGHAT and CDR2 FQNNGV. CDR3 in DNA: TGTGCCAGCAGCCAAATGGGGGCAAGGGATACGCAGTATTTT. Residues: CASSQMGARDTQYF.

The rearrangement joins TRBV5-6 to TRBJ2-1; TRBD2 agrees at 12 bases. Germline V gene sequence: CDR1 SGHDT, CDR2 YYEEEE. Germline trimming cut 2 bases from V and 0 bases from J; bases unmatched to any gene: 3. The CDR3 totals 17 residues. CDR3 residues: CASSLGLAGPSYNEQFF. Written as DNA, the CDR3 is TGTGCCAGCAGCTTAGGACTAGCGGGACCCTCCTACAATGAGCAGTTCTTC.

This chain joins TRBV4-1 and TRBJ1-4; D unclear. Looked up from germline, CDR1 is MGHRA and CDR2 is YSYEKL. V was pared by 1 base and J by 6 bases, with 12 bases between. CDR3 length equals 15 residues. The CDR3 reads CASSQVGLGDEKLFF. The DNA for the CDR3 is TGCGCCAGCAGCCAAGTAGGGCTAGGAGATGAAAAACTGTTTTTT.

This sequence joins TRBV7-2 and TRBJ2-7; 11 bases match TRBD2. CDR3 length: 15 amino acids. The J segment lost 4 bases and the V segment lost 3 bases, leaving 5 bases of the junction unmatched. Germline CDR1 reads SGHTA; CDR2 reads FQGNSA. The DNA for the CDR3 is TGTGCCAGCAGCTTTTCACTAGCGGGAGAATACGAGCAGTACTTC. Amino acid sequence: CASSFSLAGEYEQYF.

V is TRBV10-3 and J is TRBJ1-5; no firm D call. The germline CDR1 and CDR2 sequences are ENHRY and SYGVKD. Trimming removed 0 bases at V and 1 base at J, with 10 bases between. CDR3 length equals 16 residues. CDR3 sequence reads: CAISESWLESNQPQHF. The CDR3 DNA is TGTGCCATCAGTGAGTCGTGGTTAGAGAGCAATCAGCCCCAGCATTTT.

The CDR3 protein is CASTSRGRNTEAFF. CDR3 bases: TGTGCCAGCACCTCCAGGGGGCGGAACACTGAAGCTTTCTTT. V and J are TRBV6-5 and TRBJ1-1; TRBD1 matches at 8 bases. V shed 7 bases and J 1 base; nucleotides not matched to a gene: 5. Germline-derived CDR1 and CDR2 are MNHEY and SVGAGI. The CDR3 loop spans 14 amino acids.

In nucleotides, the CDR3 is TGCGCCAGCAGCTTGGAGGGGACAGGGGCTGTGAACACTGAAGCTTTCTTT. Translating it yields CASSLEGTGAVNTEAFF. V gene TRBV5-1 combines with J gene TRBJ1-1; 10 positions agree with TRBD1. Trimming at V came to 0 bases and at J to 0 bases, leaving 5 bases not matched to a gene. Germline V gives CDR1 SGHRS, CDR2 YFSETQ. The CDR3 extends over 17 amino acids. Full variable domain (outside the CDR3, taken from reference TRBV5-1 and TRBJ1-1): KAGVTQTPRYLIKTRGQQVTLSCSPISGHRSVSWYQQTPGQGLQFLFEYFSETQRNKGNFPGRFSGRQFSNSRSEMNVSTLELGDSALYLCASSLEGTGAVNTEAFFGQGTRLTVV.

In its sample, this clone was seen a few times. The V call is TRBV15, the J call TRBJ1-5; D uncertain. V gave up 1 base and J gave up 4 bases, with 5 bases separating them. There are 13 residues in the CDR3. CDR1 and CDR2 (germline): LNHNV, YYDKDF (reference sequence). In DNA form, the CDR3 reads TGTGCCACCAGCAGAGTGGGGAATCAGCCCCAGCATTTT. Amino acid sequence: CATSRVGNQPQHF. The whole variable domain, remainder taken from reference TRBV15 and TRBJ1-5, is DAMVIQNPRYQVTQFGKPVTLSCSQTLNHNVMYWYQQKSSQAPKLLFHYYDKDFNNEADTPDNFQSRRPNTSFCFLDIRSPGLGDTAMYLCATSRVGNQPQHFGDGTRLSIL.

The V and J genes are TRBV14 and TRBJ1-5; D is unclear. Per the germline V gene, CDR1 is SGHDN and CDR2 is FVKESK. The V end lost 4 bases, the J end lost 3 bases, and 7 bases lay between the germline ends. This CDR3 is built from 13 residues. The CDR3 spells CASSLSSNQPQHF. The CDR3 nucleotides read TGTGCCAGCAGCCTAAGCTCCAATCAGCCCCAGCATTTT.

This rearrangement joins TRBV7-2 to TRBJ2-1; 9 bases match TRBD1. The CDR3 sequence is 14 residues long. Per germline, CDR1 SGHTA and CDR2 FQGNSA. The J segment lost 4 bases and the V segment lost 7 bases, leaving 5 bases of the junction unmatched. DNA for the CDR3: TGTGCCAGCACCCGGGACAGGGCTTACAATGAGCAGTTCTTC. This translates into CASTRDRAYNEQFF.